The present T cell receptor beta chain was sequenced within a study of T cell repertoires in MIS-A myocarditis. The method was immunoSEQ multiplex PCR; TCRdb's version includes in-frame clones alone and lacks a portion of them. The sample lists 10,000 to 13,000 clones, approximately 80% occurring once. The CDR3 totals 15 residues. Germline assignment: CDR1 LNHDA and CDR2 SQIVND (reference sequence). V lost 5 bases and J lost 6; bases outside the gene matches: 8. This TCR came from a man between 18 and 35 years old with fulminant myocarditis from multisystem inflammatory syndrome in adults (MIS-A) after COVID-19. The chain uses TRBV19 and TRBJ2-2; 8 bases are a match to TRBD1. Sequences were obtained from right ventricle heart tissue obtained at autopsy. The CDR3 protein is CASSLLTGVAGELFF. CDR3 coding DNA: TGTGCCAGTAGTCTCCTGACAGGGGTGGCCGGGGAGCTGTTTTTT.